This T cell receptor beta chain stems from a study of blood T cell repertoires in COVID-19. Study in general: T cells, B-cell-depleted T cells, or PBMCs provided the cDNA or gDNA that served as material.

Original methodology: By means of reference gene primer amplification, nucleated cell counts were estimated. Generated by immunoSEQ multiplex PCR, the TCRdb table keeps only in-frame clones and is missing some. The DNA was the basis for D and trimming; V, J and clone size are from that table. This table has about 210,000 clones, under 90% appearing once. The CDR3 loop spans 15 amino acids. Per the germline V gene, CDR1 is MNHEY and CDR2 is SVGAGI. Trimming at V came to 2 bases and at J to 3 bases, leaving 6 bases not matched to a gene. The chain links TRBV6-5 to TRBJ1-2; the match to TRBD1 covers 7 bases. The receptor's source is an elderly woman with COVID-19, enrolled during active disease. The sequenced sample consisted of peripheral blood. DNA of the CDR3: TGTGCCAGCAGTTACCGGCAGGGGGGAGACTATGGCTACACCTTC. It encodes CASSYRQGGDYGYTF.